Listed below are T cell receptor beta chains from one sample, sequenced in a study of cytomegalovirus exposure and HLA in healthy donors. Profiled with immunoSEQ multiplex PCR; TCRdb holds only in-frame clones, not every one. The sample records 150,000 or so clones, approximately 80% being singletons. Sequenced sample: PBMCs. Receptors originate from a woman aged 40-49 years in good health and CMV-seronegative. Each CDR3 is given with its conserved first and last residue. Each record gives: D gene, clone size, V gene, J gene, CDR3 protein, CDR3 DNA. The D gene is left open where the match is weak. Some rows have no size entry. The others give once, few or many, or a class for an expanded clone.

-	-	TRBV10-3	TRBJ1-1	CAISDGGENTEAFF	TGTGCCATCAGTGACGGCGGCGAGAACACTGAAGCTTTCTTT
TRBD1	-	TRBV7-2	TRBJ1-2	CASSLAGTAGAGGGYTF	TGTGCCAGCAGCTTAGCCGGGACAGCAGGCGCCGGGGGTGGCTACACCTTC
-	-	TRBV28	TRBJ2-7	CASSLGRTVTEQYF	TGTGCCAGCAGTTTAGGGAGAACCGTCACCGAGCAGTACTTC
TRBD1	-	TRBV28	TRBJ1-3	CASQRGGAGNTIYF	TGTGCCAGCCAGAGAGGGGGCGCCGGAAACACCATATATTTT
-	few	TRBV9	TRBJ1-1	CASSVAPQGRGEAFF	TGTGCCAGCAGCGTAGCCCCACAGGGACGCGGTGAAGCTTTCTTT
-	-	TRBV12-5	TRBJ1-2	CASGLAGEGGHYGYTF	TGTGCTAGTGGTTTGGCGGGGGAGGGTGGGCACTATGGCTACACCTTC
-	-	TRBV28	TRBJ2-3	CASSLLPGGADTQYF	TGTGCCAGCAGTTTATTGCCCGGGGGAGCAGATACGCAGTATTTT
TRBD2	once	TRBV19	TRBJ2-2	CASSAGIAGGNTGELFF	TGTGCCAGTAGTGCAGGCATTGCGGGAGGGAACACCGGGGAGCTGTTTTTT
TRBD2	-	TRBV6-6	TRBJ2-5	CASKASGGAFQETQYF	TGTGCCAGCAAAGCTAGCGGGGGGGCCTTCCAAGAGACCCAGTACTTC
TRBD2	few	TRBV7-6	TRBJ2-5	CASSSNPSGGAFTETQYF	TGTGCCAGCAGCTCAAACCCTAGCGGGGGGGCCTTTACAGAGACCCAGTACTTC
TRBD2	-	TRBV7-2	TRBJ2-7	CASSAAGGGSYEQYF	TGTGCCAGCAGCGCCGCGGGAGGGGGGTCCTACGAGCAGTACTTC
-	-	TRBV7-3	TRBJ2-2	CASSLNGFGGELFF	TGTGCCAGCAGCTTAAATGGCTTTGGCGGGGAGCTGTTTTTT
TRBD1	few	TRBV11-2	TRBJ1-6	CASSLDLGQGLSTLHF	TGTGCCAGCAGCTTAGACCTGGGACAGGGGCTTTCCACCCTCCACTTT
TRBD1	-	TRBV11-2	TRBJ2-5	CASSLRGTGKETQYF	TGTGCCAGCAGCCTGCGAGGGACAGGGAAGGAGACCCAGTACTTC
-	-	TRBV18	TRBJ1-1	CASSPRQENTEAFF	TGTGCCAGCTCACCACGACAGGAGAACACTGAAGCTTTCTTT
-	-	TRBV6-5	TRBJ2-2	CASNQNRVPGELFF	TGTGCCAGCAACCAGAACAGGGTGCCCGGGGAGCTGTTTTTT
-	-	TRBV5-5	TRBJ1-1	CASSRGTEAFF	TGTGCCAGCAGCCGCGGGACTGAAGCTTTCTTT
TRBD1	-	TRBV9	TRBJ2-7	CASSVVGTGYDEQYF	TGTGCCAGCAGCGTAGTTGGGACAGGGTACGACGAGCAGTACTTC
TRBD1	once	TRBV28	TRBJ1-5	CASSLRTGDQPQHF	TGTGCCAGCAGTCTGCGGACAGGGGATCAGCCCCAGCATTTT
-	few	TRBV6-1	TRBJ1-1	CASSEGGAFF	TGTGCCAGCAGTGAGGGGGGAGCTTTCTTT
-	-	TRBV6-5	TRBJ2-7	CASSPKLSGTYEQYF	TGTGCCAGCAGCCCAAAGCTCAGCGGAACCTACGAGCAGTACTTC
-	few	TRBV12-1	TRBJ1-2	CASSFGGFYGYTF	TGTGCCAGCAGCTTTGGAGGCTTCTATGGCTACACCTTC
TRBD2	-	TRBV19	TRBJ2-5	CASSTRLAGERKTQYF	TGTGCCAGTAGTACACGACTAGCGGGAGAGAGAAAGACCCAGTACTTC
TRBD2	-	TRBV7-2	TRBJ2-1	CASSLTREGNEQFF	TGTGCCAGCAGCTTGACGCGGGAGGGTAATGAGCAGTTCTTC
-	-	TRBV7-6	TRBJ2-5	CASSMVQGPLETQYF	TGTGCCAGCAGCATGGTACAGGGTCCCCTCGAGACCCAGTACTTC
TRBD2	-	TRBV10-3	TRBJ2-5	CAISLAGGLETQYF	TGTGCCATCAGTCTAGCGGGGGGGCTGGAGACCCAGTACTTC
TRBD2	once	TRBV6-4	TRBJ2-3	CASSRTSGSTDTQYF	TGTGCCAGCAGTCGGACTAGCGGGTCCACAGATACGCAGTATTTT
-	few	TRBV27	TRBJ1-6	CASSFGNFNSPLHF	TGTGCCAGCAGTTTTGGCAATTTCAATTCACCCCTCCACTTT
TRBD1	-	TRBV7-8	TRBJ1-2	CASSRDRDNYGYTF	TGTGCCAGCAGCCGGGACAGGGATAACTATGGCTACACCTTC
-	-	TRBV7-6	TRBJ1-3	CASSRRGSGNTIYF	TGTGCCAGCTCTCGGCGGGGGTCTGGAAACACCATATATTTT
TRBD1	-	TRBV18	TRBJ1-1	CASSPGQYTEAFF	TGTGCCAGCTCCCCGGGACAGTACACTGAAGCTTTCTTT
-	-	TRBV25-1	TRBJ1-3	CASSAGNSGNTIYF	TGTGCCAGCAGTGCAGGGAATTCGGGAAACACCATATATTTT
TRBD1	-	TRBV4-2	TRBJ2-7	CASSQARDRGYEQYF	TGTGCCAGCAGCCAGGCCCGGGACAGGGGCTACGAGCAGTACTTC
TRBD2	-	TRBV11-2	TRBJ2-5	CASSSSGGSETQYF	TGTGCCAGCAGCTCTTCGGGGGGATCGGAGACCCAGTACTTC
TRBD2	-	TRBV19	TRBJ2-3	CASSIVSSGTTDTQYF	TGTGCCAGTAGTATAGTAAGTAGCGGGACCACAGATACGCAGTATTTT
TRBD2	-	TRBV7-2	TRBJ2-1	CASSQRLAGHNEQFF	TGTGCCAGCAGCCAAAGACTAGCGGGCCACAATGAGCAGTTCTTC
TRBD2	-	TRBV11-2	TRBJ2-2	CASSTGGGGHTGELFF	TGTGCCAGCAGCACCGGTGGGGGGGGTCACACCGGGGAGCTGTTTTTT
-	-	TRBV7-9	TRBJ1-4	CASSSQGATNEKLFF	TGTGCCAGCAGCTCCCAAGGGGCAACTAATGAAAAACTGTTTTTT
TRBD1	few	TRBV5-1	TRBJ2-3	CASRTTGGVTDTQYF	TGCGCCAGCAGGACGACAGGGGGCGTCACAGATACGCAGTATTTT
-	-	TRBV19	TRBJ1-3	CASRTDSQSGNTIYF	TGTGCCAGTAGGACGGACAGTCAATCTGGAAACACCATATATTTT
-	-	TRBV7-8	TRBJ1-2	CASSPESWGHGYTF	TGTGCCAGCAGTCCCGAGAGCTGGGGGCACGGCTACACCTTC
TRBD1	-	TRBV5-6	TRBJ2-5	CASSLQTGTGETQYF	TGTGCCAGCAGCCTTCAGACAGGGACCGGAGAGACCCAGTACTTC
-	-	TRBV14	TRBJ2-3	CASSDLRTFTDTQYF	TGTGCCAGCAGTGACCTCCGGACATTCACAGATACGCAGTATTTT
-	-	TRBV10-1	TRBJ2-5	CAILRPTRGETQYF	TGCGCCATCCTTAGACCCACCCGGGGGGAGACCCAGTACTTC
-	once	TRBV7-9	TRBJ1-1	CSSTLRGDGTEAFF	TGTTCCAGCACCCTCAGGGGTGATGGCACTGAAGCTTTCTTT
TRBD2	once	TRBV2	TRBJ2-2	CASSEQAGGNTGELFF	TGTGCCAGCAGTGAACAAGCGGGAGGGAACACCGGGGAGCTGTTTTTT
TRBD1	once	TRBV5-1	TRBJ1-1	CASSFTGGKTEAFF	TGCGCCAGCAGCTTTACAGGGGGGAAAACTGAAGCTTTCTTT
TRBD1	-	TRBV2	TRBJ1-6	CASNPGQNSPLHF	TGTGCCAGCAATCCGGGACAGAATTCACCCCTCCACTTT
TRBD2	-	TRBV6-6	TRBJ2-5	CASSKLAGGQETQYF	TGTGCCAGCAGTAAACTAGCGGGGGGGCAAGAGACCCAGTACTTC
-	-	TRBV5-1	TRBJ1-1	CASRVGISGNTEAFF	TGCGCCAGCAGAGTGGGTATAAGCGGGAACACTGAAGCTTTCTTT
-	-	TRBV7-3	TRBJ2-7	CASSLVGTSFYEQYF	TGTGCCAGCAGCTTAGTGGGCACCAGTTTTTACGAGCAGTACTTC
-	-	TRBV19	TRBJ2-7	CASRARDSPSYEQYF	TGTGCCAGTAGGGCACGGGATTCCCCCTCCTACGAGCAGTACTTC
TRBD1	-	TRBV27	TRBJ1-2	CASSGGQTFGGYTF	TGTGCCAGCAGTGGGGGACAGACTTTCGGGGGCTACACCTTC
TRBD2	few	TRBV19	TRBJ2-3	CASSRGGSTDTQYF	TGTGCCAGTAGTAGGGGGGGTAGCACAGATACGCAGTATTTT
-	few	TRBV7-2	TRBJ2-7	CASSLNQGGYEQYF	TGTGCCAGCAGCTTAAATCAGGGGGGTTACGAGCAGTACTTC